This T cell receptor beta chain was identified during a study of shared clonotypes between healthy human individuals. Study information: Per-donor plates numbered three CD4 naive, three CD4 memory, two CD8 naive and one CD8 memory.

Assay: immunoSEQ multiplex PCR; the TCRdb copy retains only in-frame clones and omits some. Of under 1,100,000 clones in the sample, around 78% were seen once. In regard to this clone: Its antigen is unknown.

CDR3 length equals 15 residues. From germline, CDR1 is LNHDA and CDR2 SQIVND (reference sequence). V gave up 5 bases and J gave up 4 bases, with 17 bases separating them. Study-wide points: Larger estimated richness was generally seen in naive subsets than in memory subsets.

The sequence derives from a man aged 18 to 30 in good health. Some clones in this sample may be carry-over from other donors' samples. The material sequenced was memory CD4+ T cells from PBMCs. Subset noted: CD45RA-negative fraction. The V and J genes are TRBV19 and TRBJ1-1; D is possibly TRBD1 (6 bases). CDR3 loop: CASSPYSQGGTEAFF. CDR3 nucleotides: TGTGCCAGTAGTCCATACAGTCAAGGGGGCACTGAAGCTTTCTTT.